Listed below are T cell receptor beta chains from one sample, sequenced in a study of Ad26.COV2.S vaccination and SARS-CoV-2 variants. Assay used: immunoSEQ multiplex PCR; TCRdb lists only in-frame clones, some missing. The sample has approximately 280,000 clones; 80% to 90% are singletons. This specimen was peripheral blood, taken in a trial of Ad26.COV2.S vaccine versus placebo. The receptor source for this set is a person aged 18-60 years who received the Ad26.COV2.S COVID-19 vaccine or a placebo. The CDR3 runs from the conserved cysteine through the conserved F or W. A D gene is named only where the DNA matches it firmly. Clone size appears in some rows only: once, few, many, or a class for an expanded clone.

TRBD2	TRBV5-1	TRBJ2-5	NA	CASSLAGTSVTETQYF	TGCGCCAGCAGCTTGGCCGGGACTAGCGTGACAGAGACCCAGTACTTC
NA	TRBV7-2	TRBJ1-6	NA	CASSPGTFNSPLHF	TGTGCCAGCAGCCCCGGGACATTTAATTCACCCCTCCACTTT
NA	TRBV5-4	TRBJ2-1	NA	CASSLLAGNEQFF	TGTGCCAGCAGCTTGTTGGCCGGCAATGAGCAGTTCTTC
TRBD2	TRBV7-6	TRBJ2-7	NA	CASSLGEGLYEQYF	TGTGCCAGCAGCTTGGGGGAGGGCTTATACGAGCAGTACTTC
NA	TRBV30	TRBJ2-6	few	CAWTPGPASGANVLTF	TGTGCCTGGACCCCAGGTCCTGCCTCTGGGGCCAACGTCCTGACTTTC
NA	TRBV6-5	TRBJ1-2	once	CASRDPNHGYTF	TGTGCCAGCAGAGATCCGAACCATGGCTACACCTTC
TRBD1	TRBV9	TRBJ2-7	NA	CASSATGLSYEQYF	TGTGCCAGCAGCGCGACAGGGCTCTCCTACGAGCAGTACTTC
TRBD1	TRBV28	TRBJ1-2	NA	CASSSQGAYGYTF	TGTGCCAGCAGCTCACAGGGGGCATATGGCTACACCTTC
TRBD1	TRBV6-5	TRBJ1-2	once	CASSPTLRQGGYTF	TGTGCCAGCAGCCCCACCCTACGACAGGGCGGCTACACCTTC
NA	TRBV6-5	TRBJ1-1	NA	CASRGPNTEAFF	TGTGCCAGCAGGGGGCCTAACACTGAAGCTTTCTTT
NA	TRBV2	TRBJ1-2	NA	CASDDGVNYGYTF	TGTGCCAGCGACGACGGAGTTAACTATGGCTACACCTTC
TRBD2	TRBV19	TRBJ2-3	NA	CASSRGLAGVADTQYF	TGTGCCAGTAGTAGAGGACTAGCGGGAGTGGCAGATACGCAGTATTTT
TRBD2	TRBV30	TRBJ2-3	NA	CAWSYGLAGSDTQYF	TGTGCCTGGAGTTACGGACTAGCGGGGTCTGATACGCAGTATTTT
TRBD2	TRBV5-1	TRBJ2-1	NA	CASSPRAGADNEQFF	TGCGCCAGCAGCCCTCGGGCGGGAGCCGACAATGAGCAGTTCTTC
NA	TRBV7-9	TRBJ2-3	NA	CASSLTSSDTQYF	TGTGCCAGCAGCTTAACCAGTTCGGATACGCAGTATTTT
NA	TRBV20-1	TRBJ2-2	NA	CSASPSGNTGELFF	TGCAGTGCTAGTCCTTCAGGGAACACCGGGGAGCTGTTTTTT
TRBD2	TRBV4-1	TRBJ2-2	NA	CASSKGLAGVGELFF	TGCGCCAGCAGCAAAGGACTAGCGGGAGTGGGGGAGCTGTTTTTT
TRBD1	TRBV6-5	TRBJ1-2	NA	CASSYTMDRGNGYTF	TGTGCCAGCAGTTACACTATGGACAGGGGGAATGGCTACACCTTC
NA	TRBV27	TRBJ2-7	NA	CASSNEIQQYF	TGTGCCAGCAGCAACGAGATACAGCAGTACTTC
NA	TRBV7-8	TRBJ1-4	NA	CASSSRRTTNEKLFF	TGTGCCAGCAGTTCGAGACGTACAACTAATGAAAAACTGTTTTTT
TRBD1	TRBV7-2	TRBJ1-6	NA	CASSSTGAINSPLHF	TGTGCCAGCAGTAGCACAGGGGCGATTAATTCACCCCTCCACTTT
NA	TRBV29-1	TRBJ2-5	NA	CSVEGFQETQYF	TGCAGCGTTGAGGGGTTCCAAGAGACCCAGTACTTC
NA	TRBV2	TRBJ2-2	few	CASSEAGRTGELFF	TGTGCCAGCAGTGAAGCGGGTCGCACCGGGGAGCTGTTTTTT
NA	TRBV5-1	TRBJ1-4	NA	CASSLVQSGEKLFF	TGCGCCAGCAGCTTGGTACAGTCAGGTGAAAAACTGTTTTTT
TRBD2	TRBV6-5	TRBJ2-1	once	CASTLSGGAAVEQFF	TGTGCCAGCACCCTTAGCGGGGGGGCTGCCGTTGAGCAGTTCTTC
TRBD2	TRBV6-5	TRBJ2-5	NA	CASRFSAGGLETQYF	TGTGCCAGCAGATTCTCCGCGGGAGGATTGGAGACCCAGTACTTC
NA	TRBV11-2	TRBJ1-3	NA	CASSLEAGLSGNTIYF	TGTGCCAGCAGCTTAGAGGCAGGGCTTTCTGGAAACACCATATATTTT
TRBD1	TRBV7-2	TRBJ1-1	NA	CASSRDRGGTEAFF	TGTGCCAGCAGCCGGGACAGGGGAGGCACTGAAGCTTTCTTT
TRBD2	TRBV2	TRBJ2-5	NA	CASRVGLAQETQYF	TGTGCCAGCAGGGTCGGACTAGCCCAGGAGACCCAGTACTTC
TRBD2	TRBV6-6	TRBJ2-7	once	CASSYGGGFSYEQYF	TGTGCCAGCAGTTACGGGGGGGGTTTCTCCTACGAGCAGTACTTC
NA	TRBV7-8	TRBJ1-5	NA	CASSLVATNQPQHF	TGTGCCAGCAGCTTAGTGGCGACCAATCAGCCCCAGCATTTT
TRBD1	TRBV7-2	TRBJ1-2	NA	CASSSDRASGYTF	TGTGCCAGCAGCTCGGACAGGGCCTCTGGCTACACCTTC
NA	TRBV19	TRBJ1-5	NA	CASNEWGAWPQHF	TGTGCCAGTAATGAGTGGGGGGCTTGGCCCCAGCATTTT
NA	TRBV5-1	TRBJ2-7	NA	CASSLSPSYEQYF	TGCGCCAGCAGCTTGTCGCCTTCCTACGAGCAGTACTTC
NA	TRBV10-1	TRBJ2-4	NA	CASTGPGAKNIQYF	TGCGCCAGCACCGGACCGGGAGCCAAAAACATTCAGTACTTC
NA	TRBV24-1	TRBJ1-1	NA	CATRAGAKAEAFF	TGTGCCACCAGGGCAGGGGCTAAGGCTGAAGCTTTCTTT
NA	TRBV7-8	TRBJ1-5	once	CASSFGRLSNQPQHF	TGTGCCAGCAGTTTTGGACGGCTTAGCAATCAGCCCCAGCATTTT
NA	TRBV6-5	TRBJ2-7	NA	CASRLRSGPTYEQYF	TGTGCCAGCAGGTTGAGGTCCGGACCTACCTACGAGCAGTACTTC
TRBD1	TRBV12-5	TRBJ2-1	NA	CASLLTGTYNEQFF	TGTGCTAGTTTGTTGACAGGGACCTACAATGAGCAGTTCTTC
NA	TRBV19	TRBJ1-5	NA	CASARQFQPQHF	TGTGCCAGTGCGAGACAGTTTCAGCCCCAGCATTTT
NA	TRBV6-1	TRBJ2-1	NA	CASSEVETRQFF	TGTGCCAGCAGTGAAGTTGAGACTAGGCAGTTCTTC
NA	TRBV3-1/TRBV3-2	TRBJ1-2	NA	CASSQRGRLLANYGYTF	TGTGCCAGCAGCCAAAGGGGTCGACTTTTAGCTAACTATGGCTACACCTTC
TRBD2	TRBV5-1	TRBJ2-1	NA	CASSPLTSGGANEQFF	TGCGCCAGCAGCCCACTGACTAGCGGGGGGGCGAATGAGCAGTTCTTC
NA	TRBV18	TRBJ1-1	NA	CASSAQAVGWTEAFF	TGTGCCAGCTCAGCACAGGCGGTGGGGTGGACTGAAGCTTTCTTT
NA	TRBV6-5	TRBJ1-5	NA	CASSSGPFSNQPQHF	TGTGCCAGCAGCTCCGGGCCTTTTAGCAATCAGCCCCAGCATTTT
TRBD1	TRBV5-1	TRBJ2-2	NA	CASSLIIGTGRSTGELFF	TGCGCCAGCAGCTTAATAATCGGGACAGGGAGGAGCACCGGGGAGCTGTTTTTT
NA	TRBV10-3	TRBJ1-6	NA	CAISEWQSDNSPLHF	TGTGCCATCAGTGAGTGGCAGAGTGATAATTCACCCCTCCACTTT
NA	TRBV5-5	TRBJ2-3	NA	CASSLAGEISTDTQYF	TGTGCCAGCAGCTTGGCGGGAGAGATTAGCACAGATACGCAGTATTTT
NA	TRBV5-1	TRBJ1-1	NA	CASSLQANTEAFF	TGCGCCAGCAGCCTACAGGCGAACACTGAAGCTTTCTTT